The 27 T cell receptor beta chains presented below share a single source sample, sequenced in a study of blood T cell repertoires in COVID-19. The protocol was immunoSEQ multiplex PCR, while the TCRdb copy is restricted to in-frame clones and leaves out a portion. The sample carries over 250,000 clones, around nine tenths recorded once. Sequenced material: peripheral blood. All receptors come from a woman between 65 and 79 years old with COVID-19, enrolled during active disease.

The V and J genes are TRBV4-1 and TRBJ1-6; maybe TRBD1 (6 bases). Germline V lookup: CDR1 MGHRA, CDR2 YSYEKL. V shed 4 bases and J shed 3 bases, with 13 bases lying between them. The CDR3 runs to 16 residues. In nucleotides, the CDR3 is TGCGCCAGCAGCCCTAAGACAGGTGGCTATAATTCACCCCTCCACTTT. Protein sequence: CASSPKTGGYNSPLHF.

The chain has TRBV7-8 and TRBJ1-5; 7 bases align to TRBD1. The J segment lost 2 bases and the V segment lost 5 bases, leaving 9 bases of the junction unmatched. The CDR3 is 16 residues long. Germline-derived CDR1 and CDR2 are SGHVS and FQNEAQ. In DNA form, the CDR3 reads TGTGCCAGCAGCCGACGGAGGGGGCAGGGCAATCAGCCCCAGCATTTT. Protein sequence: CASSRRRGQGNQPQHF.

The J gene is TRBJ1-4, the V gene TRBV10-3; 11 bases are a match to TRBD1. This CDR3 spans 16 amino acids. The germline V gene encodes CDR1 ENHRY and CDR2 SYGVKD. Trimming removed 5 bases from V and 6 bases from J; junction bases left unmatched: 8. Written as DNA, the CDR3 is TGTGCCATCAGTAGGACAGGGGGCCTGGGTGATGAAAAACTGTTTTTT. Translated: CAISRTGGLGDEKLFF.

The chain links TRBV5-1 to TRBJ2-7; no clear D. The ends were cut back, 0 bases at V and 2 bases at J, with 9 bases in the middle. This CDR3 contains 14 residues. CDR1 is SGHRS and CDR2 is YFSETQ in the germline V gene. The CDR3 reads CASSLESPPYEQYF. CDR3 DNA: TGCGCCAGCAGCTTGGAATCTCCTCCCTACGAGCAGTACTTC.

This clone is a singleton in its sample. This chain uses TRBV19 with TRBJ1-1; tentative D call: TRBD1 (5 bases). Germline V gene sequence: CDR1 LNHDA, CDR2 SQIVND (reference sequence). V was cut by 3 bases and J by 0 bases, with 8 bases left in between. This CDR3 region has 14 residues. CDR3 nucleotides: TGTGCCAGTAGTATGCAACAGGTGAACACTGAAGCTTTCTTT. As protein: CASSMQQVNTEAFF.

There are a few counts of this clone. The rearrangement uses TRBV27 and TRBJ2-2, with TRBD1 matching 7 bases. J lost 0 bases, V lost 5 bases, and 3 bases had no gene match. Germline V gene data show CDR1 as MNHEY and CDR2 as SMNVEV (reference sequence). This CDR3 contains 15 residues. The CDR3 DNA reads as TGTGCCAGCAGTACCGGGACAGCGAACACCGGGGAGCTGTTTTTT. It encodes CASSTGTANTGELFF.

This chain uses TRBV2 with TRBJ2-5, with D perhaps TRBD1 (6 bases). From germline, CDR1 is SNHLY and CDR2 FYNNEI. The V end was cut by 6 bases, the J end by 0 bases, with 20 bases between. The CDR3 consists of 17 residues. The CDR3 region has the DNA TGTGCCAGCAGCGGGACATTCACTATCTTGTACCAAGAGACCCAGTACTTC. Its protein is CASSGTFTILYQETQYF.

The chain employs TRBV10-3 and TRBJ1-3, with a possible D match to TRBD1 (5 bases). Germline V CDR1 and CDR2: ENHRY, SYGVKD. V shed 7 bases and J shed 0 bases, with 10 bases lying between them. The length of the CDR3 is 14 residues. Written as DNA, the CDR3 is TGTGCCATCAAGACAGACAGCTCTGGAAACACCATATATTTT. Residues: CAIKTDSSGNTIYF.

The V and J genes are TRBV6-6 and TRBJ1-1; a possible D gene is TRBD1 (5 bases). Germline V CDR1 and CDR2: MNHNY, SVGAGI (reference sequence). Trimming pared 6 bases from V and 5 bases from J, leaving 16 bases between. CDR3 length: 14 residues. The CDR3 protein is CASSLGRGGTEAFF. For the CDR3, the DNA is TGTGCCAGCAGCCTCGGACGGGGGGGAACTGAAGCTTTCTTT.

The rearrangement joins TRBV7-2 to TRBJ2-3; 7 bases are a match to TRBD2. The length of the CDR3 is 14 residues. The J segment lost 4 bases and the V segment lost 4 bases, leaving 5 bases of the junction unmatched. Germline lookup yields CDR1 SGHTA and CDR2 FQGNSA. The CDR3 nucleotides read TGTGCCAGCAGCTCTCTTGGGGGGGCAGATACGCAGTATTTT. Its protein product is CASSSLGGADTQYF.

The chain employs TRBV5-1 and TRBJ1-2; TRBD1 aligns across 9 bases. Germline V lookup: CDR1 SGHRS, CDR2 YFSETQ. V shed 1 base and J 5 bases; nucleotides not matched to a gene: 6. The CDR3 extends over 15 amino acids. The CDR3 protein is CASSLRDRDNYGYTF. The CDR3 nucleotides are TGCGCCAGCAGCTTGAGGGACAGGGATAATTATGGCTACACCTTC.

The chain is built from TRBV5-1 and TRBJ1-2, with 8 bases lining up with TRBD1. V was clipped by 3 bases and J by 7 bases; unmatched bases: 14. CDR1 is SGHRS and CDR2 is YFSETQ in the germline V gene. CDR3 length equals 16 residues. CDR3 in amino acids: CASSWRGQDVERGYTF. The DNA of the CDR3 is TGCGCCAGCAGCTGGCGGGGACAGGATGTTGAGCGTGGCTACACCTTC.

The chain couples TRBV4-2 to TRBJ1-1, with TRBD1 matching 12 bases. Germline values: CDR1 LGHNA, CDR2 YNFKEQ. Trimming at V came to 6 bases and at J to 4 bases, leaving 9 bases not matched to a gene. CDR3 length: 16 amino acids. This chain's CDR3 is CASRGSGQGARTEAFF. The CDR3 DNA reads TGTGCCAGCAGGGGCTCGGGACAGGGGGCGCGCACTGAAGCTTTCTTT.

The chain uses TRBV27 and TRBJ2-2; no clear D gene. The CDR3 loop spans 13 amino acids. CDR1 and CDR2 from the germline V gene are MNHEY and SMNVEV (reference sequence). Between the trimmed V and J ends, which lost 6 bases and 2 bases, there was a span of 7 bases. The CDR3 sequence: CASSYPNTGELFF. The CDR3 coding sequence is TGTGCCAGCAGCTACCCAAACACCGGGGAGCTGTTTTTT.

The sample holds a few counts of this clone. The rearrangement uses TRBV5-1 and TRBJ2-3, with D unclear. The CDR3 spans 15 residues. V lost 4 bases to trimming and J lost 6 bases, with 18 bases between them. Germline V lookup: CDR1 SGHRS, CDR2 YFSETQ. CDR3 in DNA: TGCGCCAGCAGCCTAGAAACCCCCCTACGGGATACGCAGTATTTT. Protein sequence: CASSLETPLRDTQYF.

The CDR3 spells CASRAGFEAFF. The CDR3 nucleotides read TGCGCCAGCAGGGCCGGGTTCGAAGCTTTCTTT. The V gene is TRBV5-1, the J gene TRBJ1-1; D gene ambiguous. Germline CDR1 and CDR2: SGHRS and YFSETQ. Trimming left V 5 bases short and J 8 bases short, with 10 bases between. The CDR3 loop spans 11 amino acids.

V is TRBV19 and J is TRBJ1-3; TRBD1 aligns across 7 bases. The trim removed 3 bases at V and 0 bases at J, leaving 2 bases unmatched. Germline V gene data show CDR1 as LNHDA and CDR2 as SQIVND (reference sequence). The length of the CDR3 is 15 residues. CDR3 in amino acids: CASSITGASGNTIYF. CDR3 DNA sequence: TGTGCCAGTAGTATCACAGGGGCCTCTGGAAACACCATATATTTT.

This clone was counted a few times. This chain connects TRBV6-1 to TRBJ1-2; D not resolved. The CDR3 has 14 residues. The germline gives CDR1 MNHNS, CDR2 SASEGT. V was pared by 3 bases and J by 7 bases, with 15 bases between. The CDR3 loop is CASSDHSELSGYTF. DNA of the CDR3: TGTGCCAGCAGTGACCACAGTGAATTGAGTGGCTACACCTTC.

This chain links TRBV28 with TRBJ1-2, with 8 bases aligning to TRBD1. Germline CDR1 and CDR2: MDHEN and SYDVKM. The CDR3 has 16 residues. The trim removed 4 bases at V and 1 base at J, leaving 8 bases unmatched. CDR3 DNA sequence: TGTGCCAGCAGTTCCGGGACAGGAGCTGTTAACTATGGCTACACCTTC. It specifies CASSSGTGAVNYGYTF.

The CDR3 here is CASSRGQQQYF. The CDR3 DNA is TGTGCCAGCAGTCGCGGACAGCAGCAGTACTTC. The chain combines TRBV27 with TRBJ2-7; D possibly corresponds to TRBD1 (6 bases). Trimming pared 5 bases from V and 8 bases from J, leaving 10 bases between. There are 11 residues in the CDR3. CDR1 is MNHEY and CDR2 is SMNVEV in the germline V gene (reference sequence).

CDR3 loop: CASSTGQPEKLFF. The CDR3 DNA reads TGCGCCAGCAGCACCGGACAGCCCGAAAAACTGTTTTTT. The J gene is TRBJ1-4, the V gene TRBV5-1, with D possibly TRBD1 on 6 matching bases. Per the germline V gene, CDR1 is SGHRS and CDR2 is YFSETQ. V shed 4 bases and J shed 8 bases, with 12 bases lying between them. The CDR3 sequence is 13 residues long.

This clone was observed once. The CDR3 coding sequence is TGTGCCTGGAGTAACGGGGACAGGGTAGCCAAAAACATTCAGTACTTC. As protein: CAWSNGDRVAKNIQYF. The J gene is TRBJ2-4, the V gene TRBV30; TRBD1 aligns across 9 bases. This CDR3 has 16 amino acids. Trimming at V came to 2 bases and at J to 0 bases, leaving 5 bases not matched to a gene. Germline-derived CDR1 and CDR2 are GTSNPN and SVGIG (reference sequence).

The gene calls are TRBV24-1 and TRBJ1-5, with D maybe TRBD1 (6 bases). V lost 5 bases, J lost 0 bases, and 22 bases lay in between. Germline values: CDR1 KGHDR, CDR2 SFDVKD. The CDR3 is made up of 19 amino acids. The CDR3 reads CATSVKDSLTKYSNQPQHF. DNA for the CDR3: TGTGCCACCAGTGTAAAGGACAGCTTAACTAAATATAGCAATCAGCCCCAGCATTTT.

As DNA, the CDR3 is TGTGCCAGTAGCCGGACAGGGATCGGAACAGATACGCAGTATTTT. Translating gives CASSRTGIGTDTQYF. The rearrangement joins TRBV19 to TRBJ2-3, with 8 bases fitting TRBD1. This CDR3 is built from 15 residues. Looked up from germline, CDR1 is LNHDA and CDR2 is SQIVND (reference sequence). V shed 6 bases and J 3 bases; nucleotides not matched to a gene: 8.

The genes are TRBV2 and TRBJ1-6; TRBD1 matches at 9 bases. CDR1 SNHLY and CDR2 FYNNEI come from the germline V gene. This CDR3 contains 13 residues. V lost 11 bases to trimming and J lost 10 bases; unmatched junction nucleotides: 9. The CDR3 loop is CAVEQGAGSPLHF. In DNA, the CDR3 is TGTGCCGTAGAACAGGGGGCGGGATCACCCCTCCACTTT.

This chain's CDR3 is CASSFDRGSQPQHF. As DNA, the CDR3 is TGTGCCAGCAGCTTCGACAGGGGTAGCCAGCCCCAGCATTTT. This chain links TRBV7-2 with TRBJ1-5, with 8 bases fitting TRBD1. With 3 bases clipped from V and 7 bases from J, the junction kept 5 bases outside the gene matches. The CDR3 covers 14 residues. CDR1 and CDR2 (germline): SGHTA, FQGNSA.

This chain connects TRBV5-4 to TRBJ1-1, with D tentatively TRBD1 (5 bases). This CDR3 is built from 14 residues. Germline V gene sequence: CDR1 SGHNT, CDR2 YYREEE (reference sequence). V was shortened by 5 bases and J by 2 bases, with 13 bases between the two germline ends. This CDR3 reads CASSGGNKNTEAFF. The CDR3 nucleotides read TGTGCCAGCAGTGGGGGGAACAAAAACACTGAAGCTTTCTTT.